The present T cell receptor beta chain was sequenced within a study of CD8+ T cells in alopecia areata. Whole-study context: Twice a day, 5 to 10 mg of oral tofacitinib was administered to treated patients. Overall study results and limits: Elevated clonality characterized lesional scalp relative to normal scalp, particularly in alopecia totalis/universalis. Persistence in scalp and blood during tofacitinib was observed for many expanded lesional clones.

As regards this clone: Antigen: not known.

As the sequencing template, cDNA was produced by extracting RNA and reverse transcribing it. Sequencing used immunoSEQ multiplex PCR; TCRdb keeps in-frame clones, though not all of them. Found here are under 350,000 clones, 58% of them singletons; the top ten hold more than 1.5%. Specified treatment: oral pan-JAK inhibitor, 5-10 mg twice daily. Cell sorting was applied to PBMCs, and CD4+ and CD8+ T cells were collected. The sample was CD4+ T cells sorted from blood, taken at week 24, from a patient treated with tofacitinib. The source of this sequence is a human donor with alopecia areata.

CDR3 sequence: CASSLEGGGWSSYEQYF. Written as DNA, the CDR3 is TGTGCCAGCAGCTTGGAGGGAGGAGGTTGGAGCTCCTACGAGCAGTACTTC. This chain uses TRBV5-4 with TRBJ2-7, with D perhaps TRBD2 (6 bases). The germline CDR1 and CDR2 sequences are SGHNT and YYREEE (reference sequence). V dropped 0 bases and J dropped 0 bases, with 16 bases sitting between them. The CDR3 contains 17 residues. The entire variable domain, with the rest obtained from reference TRBV5-4 and TRBJ2-7, is as follows: ETGVTQSPTHLIKTRGQQVTLRCSSQSGHNTVSWYQQALGQGPQFIFQYYREEENGRGNFPPRFSGLQFPNYSSELNVNALELDDSALYLCASSLEGGGWSSYEQYFGPGTRLTVT.